The rows below give T cell receptor beta chains drawn from one sample of a study of OX40 agonist ivuxolimab in advanced cancers. The method was immunoSEQ multiplex PCR; TCRdb's version includes in-frame clones alone and lacks a portion of them. Of approximately 39,000 clones listed, about 88% are singletons. Here the sequenced sample was CD4+ or CD8+ T cells sorted from blood, taken in a trial of the OX40 agonist ivuxolimab. These receptors originate from an adult with an advanced solid tumor such as melanoma, head and neck, liver or kidney cancer. Each CDR3 is given without its conserved first and last residue. Fields, in order: J gene, CDR3 length, V gene, CDR3 protein.

>TRBJ2-2|11|TRBV6-5
ASLLGTTGELF
>TRBJ1-2|14|TRBV7-2
ASSQEVGASNYGYT
>TRBJ1-2|11|TRBV7-9
ASSLEEADGYT
>TRBJ2-7|13|TRBV6-6
ASRLEDRDYYEQY
>TRBJ2-1|10|TRBV7-9
ASSLPQGDTF
>TRBJ1-1|12|TRBV7-9
ASRERGGNTEAF
>TRBJ2-5|14|TRBV7-9
ASSSGSGGYQETQY
>TRBJ2-4|14|TRBV28
ASSWLLGTGENIQY
>TRBJ2-2|13|TRBV27
ASSLDSRNTGELF
>TRBJ1-1|11|TRBV6-5
ASRTQGNTEAF
>TRBJ2-3|14|TRBV6-6
ASSYRSVLVADTQY
>TRBJ2-5|12|TRBV6-5
ASSYSGGGETQY
>TRBJ2-3|10|TRBV9
ASSDPGDTQY
>TRBJ2-5|11|TRBV9
ASSSPGDGTQY
>TRBJ2-3|9|TRBV6-5
ASSWTDTQY
>TRBJ2-7|13|TRBV4-1
ASSQWTGAVYEQY
>TRBJ2-3|12|TRBV12-5
ASGSTDSTDTQY
>TRBJ2-5|12|TRBV28
ASSFSRGWETQY
>TRBJ2-3|14|TRBV7-8
ASSLAGLSSTDTQY
>TRBJ2-1|10|TRBV7-9
ASSVGVNEQF
>TRBJ1-2|11|TRBV7-3
ASSYDRVDGYT
>TRBJ2-5|14|TRBV27
ASSPLGLAGGETQY
>TRBJ2-7|14|TRBV7-2
ASSLDGGGDAYEQY
>TRBJ2-2|16|TRBV7-9
ASSLAGLGTVNTGELF
>TRBJ2-3|14|TRBV7-9
ASSQMVTSATDTQY
>TRBJ2-7|12|TRBV27
ASSRLAGVLEQY
>TRBJ1-2|9|TRBV4-3
ASSQDLDYT
>TRBJ2-5|14|TRBV19
ASSIDLVREQETQY
>TRBJ2-2|15|TRBV2
ASSPGLAGVYTGELF
>TRBJ2-1|10|TRBV11-2
ASSFTGVEQF
>TRBJ2-5|11|TRBV28
ASSLSGVETQY
>TRBJ2-2|11|TRBV19
ASSIGAAGELF
>TRBJ1-2|11|TRBV2
ASSPNLSYGYT
>TRBJ2-5|13|TRBV7-2
ASSYYPGGSFGQY
>TRBJ2-7|13|TRBV27
ASSLTGQGAYEQY
>TRBJ2-3|13|TRBV6-5
ASSYSAGLTDTQY
>TRBJ1-1|12|TRBV7-2
ASSFRTVPTEAF
>TRBJ2-7|11|TRBV2
ASSQGQGSEQY
>TRBJ2-5|14|TRBV4-1
ASSPTSAGGMETQY
>TRBJ2-7|11|TRBV5-6
ASSDSLSYEQY
>TRBJ2-7|11|TRBV30
AWSAGQAYEQY
>TRBJ2-7|11|TRBV19
ASAPGRTYEQY
>TRBJ2-7|12|TRBV7-9
ASTNQGSSYEQY
>TRBJ1-5|12|TRBV7-9
ASSSANSNQPQH
>TRBJ2-7|11|TRBV10-2
ASSPTGIYEQY
>TRBJ2-7|13|TRBV5-1
ASSYRQGADYEQY
>TRBJ2-7|14|TRBV27
ASSPLGGGDPYEQY
>TRBJ2-7|12|TRBV7-2
ASSPVQGAYEQY
>TRBJ2-5|13|TRBV5-1
ASSLDYGYQETQY
>TRBJ1-3|12|TRBV5-4
ASSLDGSGNTIY
>TRBJ2-7|12|TRBV9
ASSVEPGAGEQY
>TRBJ2-5|11|TRBV10-3
AAADGDEETQY
>TRBJ2-1|13|TRBV9
ASSVVLGARNEQF